The 17 T cell receptor beta chains below all came from one sample that was sequenced in a study of CD8+CD57+ T cells in acquired aplastic anemia. Profiles of TCR beta VDJ and CDR3 were generated from a genomic DNA template. TCRdb called the reads again in MiXCR, with one record for every CDR3 protein. The data contain over 150,000 distinct CDR3 sequences, about 48% of them singletons. Before being chosen for sequencing, patients had shown CD8+CD57+ cell expansion by flow cytometry. The source material was sorted CD4+, CD8+, or CD8+CD57+ T cells (not recorded which) from PBMCs. Source of these receptors: a human donor with aplastic anemia.

This clonotype was seen ten or more times. As DNA, the CDR3 is TGTGCCAGCAGTGAAGACGGCAGCCCTAGGGACTACACCTTC. Translation: CASSEDGSPRDYTF. This chain uses TRBV6-1 with TRBJ1-2; D gene unclear. CDR1 is MNHNS, CDR2 SASEGT, per germline. Trimming took 1 base from V and 10 from J, leaving 16 bases between them. This CDR3 contains 14 residues.

There are many counts of this clonotype. The chain recombines TRBV2 with TRBJ2-1; D not resolved. Germline CDR1 and CDR2: SNHLY and FYNNEI. The CDR3 loop spans 14 amino acids. Trimming removed 4 bases at V and 8 bases at J, with 15 bases between. The CDR3 is CASSVWSGPDEQFF. In DNA form, the CDR3 reads TGTGCCAGCAGTGTATGGTCAGGACCCGATGAGCAGTTCTTC.

The V gene is TRBV2, the J gene TRBJ2-3; D is ambiguous. Trimming removed 7 bases from V and 4 bases from J, with 12 bases in between. The germline V gene encodes CDR1 SNHLY and CDR2 FYNNEI. This CDR3 region has 13 residues. The CDR3 is CASMGRRSDTQYF. In DNA form, the CDR3 reads TGTGCCAGCATGGGCCGAAGGTCAGATACGCAGTATTTT.

This clonotype was counted only a few times. This chain links TRBV27 with TRBJ1-2; D unclear. CDR1 is MNHEY and CDR2 is SMNVEV in the germline V gene (reference sequence). V lost 2 bases and J 5 bases, leaving 12 bases between the germline ends. This CDR3 is built from 14 residues. CDR3 protein: CASSLGAGLYGYTF. DNA of the CDR3: TGTGCCAGCAGTTTAGGAGCAGGACTGTATGGCTACACCTTC.

This clonotype was picked up a small number of times. This chain joins TRBV4-3 and TRBJ2-3; TRBD2 matches 12 bases. CDR1 LGHNA and CDR2 YSLEER come from the germline V gene. V was clipped by 2 bases and J by 6 bases; unmatched bases: 9. The CDR3 is made up of 17 amino acids. This CDR3 is CASSQYGLAGTSDTQYF. The CDR3, as DNA: TGCGCCAGCAGCCAATATGGACTAGCGGGAACCTCGGATACGCAGTATTTT.

The V gene is TRBV11-1, the J gene TRBJ2-1; weak D call: TRBD2 (6 bases). CDR1 is SGHAT and CDR2 is FQDESV in the germline V gene (reference sequence). The ends were cut back, 4 bases at V and 2 bases at J, with 18 bases in the middle. The CDR3 sequence is 17 residues long. This CDR3 is CASSYAYLAATYNEQFF. The CDR3, as DNA: TGTGCCAGCAGCTACGCCTACTTAGCGGCCACCTACAATGAGCAGTTCTTC.

This clonotype came up many times. The chain has TRBV19 and TRBJ1-2, with TRBD1 matching over 7 bases. V lost 5 bases and J lost 4; bases outside the gene matches: 7. The CDR3 runs 14 residues. CDR1 is LNHDA, CDR2 SQIVND, per germline (reference sequence). The CDR3: CASSPRGTAYGYTF. The CDR3, as DNA: TGTGCCAGTAGTCCAAGAGGGACAGCCTATGGCTACACCTTC. The variable domain in full, completed from reference TRBV19 and TRBJ1-2, reads DGGITQSPKYLFRKEGQNVTLSCEQNLNHDAMYWYRQDPGQGLRLIYYSQIVNDFQKGDIAEGYSVSREKKESFPLTVTSAQKNPTAFYLCASSPRGTAYGYTFGSGTRLTVV.

On this clonotype itself: The germline gene is not matched at one end of the junction; a read error may be the cause. The rearrangement uses TRBV19 and TRBJ1-6; weak D call: TRBD1 (5 bases). Germline CDR1 reads LNHDA; CDR2 reads SQIVND (reference sequence). CDR3 size: 14 residues. This chain's CDR3 is CACSTGAGSSPLHF. In DNA, the CDR3 is TGTGCCTGTAGTACCGGGGCCGGTAGTTCACCCCTCCACTTT.

This clonotype was seen only once. CDR3 nucleotides: TGTGCCACCAGCGAGCCGGGAAGCGGGAGGGCCTTAGGGACCCAGTACTTC. Amino acid sequence: CATSEPGSGRALGTQYF. The chain has TRBV15 and TRBJ2-5; 10 bases fit TRBD2. Germline loops: CDR1 LNHNV, CDR2 YYDKDF (reference sequence). J lost 7 bases, V lost 5 bases, and 16 bases had no gene match. This CDR3 has 17 residues.

The rearrangement uses TRBV15 and TRBJ1-3, with 7 bases aligning to TRBD1. From germline, CDR1 is LNHNV and CDR2 YYDKDF (reference sequence). J lost 0 bases, V lost 3 bases, and 2 bases had no gene match. The CDR3 contains 15 residues. CDR3 region: CATSSDRVSGNTIYF. DNA for the CDR3: TGTGCCACCAGCAGTGACAGGGTCTCTGGAAACACCATATATTTT.

This clonotype was recorded many times. CDR3 nucleotides: TGTGCCAGCAGCCAAGCGGGGGGCAACTATGGCTACACCTTC. Translating it yields CASSQAGGNYGYTF. The chain couples TRBV4-2 to TRBJ1-2, with D possibly TRBD1 on 6 matching bases. Between the trimmed V and J ends, which lost 1 base and 2 bases, there was a span of 8 bases. The CDR3 covers 14 residues. Germline assignment: CDR1 LGHNA and CDR2 YNFKEQ.

The V gene is TRBV20-1, the J gene TRBJ2-5, with a weak D call TRBD2 (5 bases). V lost 3 bases to trimming and J lost 1 base, with 9 bases between them. The CDR3 loop spans 13 amino acids. Germline CDR1 reads DFQATT; CDR2 reads SNEGSKA (reference sequence). The CDR3 sequence: CSASGGGQETQYF. The DNA of the CDR3 is TGCAGTGCTAGCGGAGGAGGCCAAGAGACCCAGTACTTC.

There are many counts of this clonotype. V usage is TRBV11-3 and J usage is TRBJ1-5; D call uncertain. V was clipped by 5 bases and J by 5 bases, with 10 bases between them. The CDR3 loop spans 13 amino acids. The germline gives CDR1 SGHNT, CDR2 YENEEA. CDR3 DNA sequence: TGTGCCAGCAGCCCCTCTAAGCATCAGCCCCAGCATTTT. Translated, it gives CASSPSKHQPQHF. The full variable domain, its missing parts supplied by reference TRBV11-3 and TRBJ1-5, is EAGVVQSPRYKIIEKKQPVAFWCNPISGHNTLYWYLQNLGQGPELLIRYENEEAVDDSQLPKDRFSAERLKGVDSTLKIQPAELGDSAVYLCASSPSKHQPQHFGDGTRLSIL.

In its sample, this clonotype was seen a few times. The rearrangement links TRBV6-2 or TRBV6-3 to TRBJ2-7; D remains ambiguous. V shed 8 bases and J shed 0 bases, with 8 bases lying between them. Germline V CDR1 and CDR2: MNHEY, SVGEGT. There are 12 residues in the CDR3. CDR3 sequence (DNA): TGTGCCAGCGGTTCCGGCTCCTACGAGCAGTACTTC. Residues: CASGSGSYEQYF.

The chain uses TRBV11-1 and TRBJ2-3, with 9 positions matching TRBD1. V was pared by 4 bases and J by 4 bases, with 6 bases of the junction left unmatched. CDR1 is SGHAT and CDR2 is FQDESV in the germline V gene (reference sequence). This CDR3 has 15 amino acids. In DNA, the CDR3 is TGTGCCAGCAGCTCCCCGGACAGGGGAGCAGATACGCAGTATTTT. This sequence encodes CASSSPDRGADTQYF.

Ten or more counts support this clonotype. The chain is built from TRBV11-3 and TRBJ2-2, with D unclear. Per the germline V gene, CDR1 is SGHNT and CDR2 is YENEEA. The CDR3 has 14 amino acids. V gave up 5 bases and J gave up 2 bases, with 9 bases separating them. The DNA of the CDR3 is TGTGCCAGCAGCGGCCAGACTAACACCGGGGAGCTGTTTTTT. It translates to CASSGQTNTGELFF.

This chain uses TRBV7-8 with TRBJ2-5; either TRBD1 or TRBD2 may fit D (6 bases each). In germline, CDR1 is SGHVS, CDR2 FQNEAQ. With 0 bases removed from V and 5 bases from J, the gap between germline ends came to 19 bases. The CDR3 has 17 residues. The CDR3 reads CASSLAGTTRDRETQYF. CDR3 nucleotides: TGTGCCAGCAGCTTAGCGGGGACAACGCGGGATCGGGAGACCCAGTACTTC.